This entry features one TCR beta chain sequence. No antigen is known for it. The data stem from a study of shared clonotypes between healthy human individuals. Study-level information: Aged 18 to 49, the donors were two women and a few men.

This CDR3 has 15 amino acids. The V gene lost 1 base and the J gene lost 1 base, with 11 bases spanning the gap. Germline CDR1 and CDR2: GTSNPN and SVGIG (reference sequence). Study-wide results and limits: Memory subsets generally showed lower estimated richness than naive subsets.

Assay execution took place at the deep level. Original analysis: ImmunoSEQ only sent back junction sequences with no quality scores, so filtering was done differently. Sequencing was performed with immunoSEQ multiplex PCR; in TCRdb, only in-frame clones are kept and a portion is missing. V, J and clone size are taken as reported in that table, and D and trimming were inferred from the DNA itself. The sample lists 1 million to 1.3 million clones, about 84% occurring once. Input material: memory CD4+ T cells from PBMCs. Subset in this sample: CD45RA-negative fraction. The chain has TRBV30 and TRBJ1-5, with D unresolved. This TCR derives from a man between 18 and 29 years old in good health. Some clones in this sample may be carry-over from other donors' samples. In DNA form, the CDR3 reads TGTGCCTGGAGTGCGACGACAAGAAGCAATCAGCCCCAGCATTTT. Protein product: CAWSATTRSNQPQHF.